A single sample is the source of the 21 T cell receptor beta chains below, sequenced in a study of T cell repertoires in cytomegalovirus infection (dated by TCRdb to about 2019). Data came from an Illumina HiSeq 1500. The public sequencing data were trimmed at Q25 with fastp and processed into clonotypes with MiXCR by TCRdb, which kept only in-frame beta chains. Every distinct CDR3 protein forms one entry, paired with its most common genes and DNA. For this sample the table gives about 100,000 distinct CDR3 sequences, of which around a quarter were detected only once. The biggest ten clones account for roughly two fifths of the sample. The sequenced material came from CD8+ T cells from PBMCs. The origin of the receptors is a human donor in good health (CMV status not recorded). Some clones in this sample may be carry-over from other donors' samples.

The rearrangement uses TRBV20-1 and TRBJ2-2, with unresolved D. The ends were cut back, 2 bases at V and 0 bases at J, with 7 bases in the middle. Germline V gives CDR1 DFQATT, CDR2 SNEGSKA (reference sequence). This CDR3 comprises 14 residues. The CDR3 nucleotides read TGCAGTGCTAGATCCTTCGCGAACACCGGGGAGCTGTTTTTT. This codes for CSARSFANTGELFF.

The chain joins TRBV6-2 or TRBV6-3 to TRBJ1-1; no definite D call. V dropped 6 bases and J dropped 8 bases, with 13 bases sitting between them. The CDR3 sequence is 12 residues long. Germline CDR1 and CDR2: MNHEY and SVGEGT. The CDR3 DNA follows: TGTGCCAGCAGCCCAGCGGCACTCGAAGCTTTCTTT. It specifies CASSPAALEAFF.

The table lists this clonotype with many counts. This sequence joins TRBV20-1 and TRBJ2-3, with unresolved D. Trimming stripped 3 bases from V and 4 bases from J, with 14 bases between. The CDR3 loop spans 14 amino acids. The V gene's germline CDR1 is DFQATT and CDR2 SNEGSKA (reference sequence). This chain's CDR3 is CSASASELADTQYF. As DNA, the CDR3 is TGCAGTGCTAGTGCCTCAGAGTTGGCAGATACGCAGTATTTT.

The sample holds a few counts of this clonotype. This sequence joins TRBV20-1 and TRBJ1-1, with D perhaps matching TRBD1 (5 bases). Germline CDR1 DFQATT, CDR2 SNEGSKA (reference sequence). This CDR3 spans 12 amino acids. V lost 6 bases and J 3 bases, leaving 11 bases between the germline ends. CDR3 protein: CSAAPGDTEAFF. In DNA, the CDR3 is TGCAGTGCGGCTCCGGGGGACACTGAAGCTTTCTTT.

This clonotype has more than one count but fewer than ten. The chain combines TRBV5-6 with TRBJ2-7; TRBD2 is a possible D gene (5 bases). Germline V gene sequence: CDR1 SGHDT, CDR2 YYEEEE. With 4 bases removed from V and 2 bases from J, the gap between germline ends came to 13 bases. The CDR3 is 14 residues long. CDR3 in amino acids: CASSRKDSTYEQYF. The CDR3 DNA reads as TGTGCCAGCAGCCGTAAGGACTCAACCTACGAGCAGTACTTC.

This clonotype was seen repeatedly, ten times or more. The CDR3, as DNA: TGTGCCAGCAGTGATGGGACAGGGACAGATACGCAGTATTTT. Residues: CASSDGTGTDTQYF. The chain links TRBV25-1 to TRBJ2-3; TRBD1 aligns across 9 bases. The CDR3 totals 14 residues. V gave up 3 bases and J gave up 3 bases; unmatched junction bases: 1. Per germline, CDR1 MGHDK and CDR2 SYGVNS.

The V gene is TRBV6-6, the J gene TRBJ2-5, with TRBD2 as a possible D gene (6 bases). Trimming shortened V by 7 bases and J by 7 bases, and 22 bases separated the two germline ends. This CDR3 region has 15 residues. Germline V CDR1 and CDR2: MNHNY, SVGAGI (reference sequence). The CDR3 DNA reads TGTGCCAGCACCATACGGGTCGAACCGGAGGGGACCCAGTACTTC. Its protein is CASTIRVEPEGTQYF.

This chain connects TRBV28 to TRBJ1-1; D gene uncertain. There are 13 residues in the CDR3. The V end was cut by 6 bases, the J end by 0 bases, with 8 bases between. In germline, CDR1 is MDHEN, CDR2 SYDVKM. The CDR3 reads CASSKDMNTEAFF. The CDR3, as DNA: TGTGCCAGCAGCAAAGATATGAACACTGAAGCTTTCTTT.

The rearrangement links TRBV6-2 or TRBV6-3 to TRBJ2-2; tentative D call: TRBD2 (6 bases). CDR1 is MNHEY, CDR2 SVGEGT, per germline. CDR3 length: 17 amino acids. With 3 bases removed from V and 2 bases from J, the gap between germline ends came to 16 bases. CDR3 nucleotides: TGTGCCAGCAGTTATCTGCGGGGCGAACTTAACACCGGGGAGCTGTTTTTT. Protein product: CASSYLRGELNTGELFF.

This clonotype was observed a handful of times. This chain joins TRBV28 and TRBJ1-4, with unresolved D. The CDR3 sequence is 12 residues long. V lost 2 bases and J 7 bases, leaving 5 bases between the germline ends. CDR1 is MDHEN and CDR2 is SYDVKM in the germline V gene. CDR3 DNA: TGTGCCAGCAGTTTAAAGGTTGAAAAACTGTTTTTT. This translates into CASSLKVEKLFF. The full variable domain, with the rest looked up from reference TRBV28 and TRBJ1-4, is DVKVTQSSRYLVKRTGEKVFLECVQDMDHENMFWYRQDPGLGLRLIYFSYDVKMKEKGDIPEGYSVSREKKERFSLILESASTNQTSMYLCASSLKVEKLFFGSGTQLSVL.

This chain joins TRBV6-4 and TRBJ2-1; maybe TRBD2 (6 bases). The CDR3 is made up of 14 amino acids. Per germline, CDR1 MRHNA and CDR2 SNTAGT. V lost 3 bases and J lost 7, with 13 bases in between. The CDR3 coding sequence is TGTGCCAGCAGTGAATCGGGAGAAACAAATGAGCAGTTCTTC. Translation: CASSESGETNEQFF.

The J gene is TRBJ2-1, the V gene TRBV29-1; 11 bases line up with TRBD2. The junction had 11 bases not matched to a gene; V was cut back by 3 bases and J by 1 base. The CDR3 extends over 18 amino acids. Germline CDR1 is SQVTM and CDR2 is ANQGSEA. The CDR3 region has the DNA TGCAGCGTTGACGGGACTAGCGGACCCCGGGGTTCCTACAATGAGCAGTTCTTC. Translated: CSVDGTSGPRGSYNEQFF.

The chain couples TRBV15 to TRBJ2-5, with TRBD1 matching over 7 bases. The V gene end was trimmed by 0 bases and the J gene end by 1 base; junction bases not matched to a gene: 2. The CDR3 length is 15 residues. The germline V gene has CDR1 LNHNV and CDR2 YYDKDF (reference sequence). The CDR3 nucleotides are TGTGCCACCAGCAGAGATGGGGACAGCCAAGAGACCCAGTACTTC. This translates into CATSRDGDSQETQYF.

V is TRBV7-6 and J is TRBJ2-7; 7 bases map to TRBD2. With 1 base clipped from V and 4 bases from J, the junction kept 7 bases outside the gene matches. CDR3 length: 15 amino acids. The germline gives CDR1 SGHVS, CDR2 FNYEAQ. In nucleotides, the CDR3 is TGTGCCAGCAGCTTAGAGGTCGCCGGGGGGTACGAGCAGTACTTC. Its translation: CASSLEVAGGYEQYF.

This chain connects TRBV6-6 to TRBJ2-3; no clear D gene. CDR1 is MNHNY and CDR2 is SVGAGI in the germline V gene (reference sequence). Deletions cut 2 bases from V and 0 bases from J, with 9 bases between. The CDR3 spans 15 residues. The CDR3 DNA reads as TGTGCCAGCAGTTACGGGGTCGCGAGCACAGATACGCAGTATTTT. Translation gives CASSYGVASTDTQYF.

The rearrangement links TRBV7-9 to TRBJ2-7; no clear D gene. V lost 6 bases, J lost 2 bases, and 20 bases lay in between. The CDR3 is 16 amino acids. Looked up from germline, CDR1 is SEHNR and CDR2 is FQNEAQ (reference sequence). The CDR3 DNA is TGTGCCAGCAGTTCCTCCTCACCAGAGGCCCCCTACGAGCAGTACTTC. As protein: CASSSSSPEAPYEQYF.

The V gene is TRBV28, the J gene TRBJ1-1; no clear D gene. The length of the CDR3 is 14 residues. Germline CDR1 and CDR2: MDHEN and SYDVKM. V lost 7 bases to trimming and J lost 5 bases, with 17 bases between them. CDR3 in amino acids: CASTLPGIGTEAFF. Here the CDR3 DNA reads TGTGCCAGCACCCTCCCCGGGATTGGGACTGAAGCTTTCTTT.

This clonotype was observed a handful of times. The chain has TRBV6-2 or TRBV6-3 and TRBJ2-7, with D perhaps TRBD1 or TRBD2 (5 bases each). V shed 5 bases and J shed 3 bases, with 11 bases lying between them. The germline V gene encodes CDR1 MNHEY and CDR2 SVGEGT. CDR3 length: 13 residues. The CDR3 region is CASSVGTGYEQYF. The CDR3 DNA is TGTGCCAGCAGTGTGGGGACCGGCTACGAGCAGTACTTC.

This chain links TRBV12-3 or TRBV12-4 with TRBJ1-6, with 8 bases matching TRBD1. The CDR3 runs 16 residues. V shed 3 bases and J 2 bases; nucleotides not matched to a gene: 3. The DNA for the CDR3 is TGTGCCAGCAGTTTGGGACAGGCCGCCTATAATTCACCCCTCCACTTT. It translates to CASSLGQAAYNSPLHF.

This clonotype was seen at least ten times. The chain joins TRBV6-1 to TRBJ2-2; perhaps TRBD2 as D (5 bases). Germline CDR1 and CDR2: MNHNS and SASEGT. V was cut by 6 bases and J by 5 bases, with 13 bases left in between. The CDR3 runs 14 residues. CDR3 nucleotide sequence: TGTGCCAGCAGCCACCCGGGGTTGACCGGGGAGCTGTTTTTT. This gives the protein CASSHPGLTGELFF.

The rearrangement joins TRBV9 to TRBJ1-5; TRBD1 is a possible D gene (5 bases). Trimming left V 3 bases short and J 2 bases short, with 15 bases between. Germline V gene lookup returns CDR1 SGDLS and CDR2 YYNGEE. This CDR3 has 16 amino acids. The CDR3 is CASSAGGDSRNQPQHF. For the CDR3, the DNA is TGTGCCAGCAGCGCGGGGGGGGATAGCCGCAATCAGCCCCAGCATTTT.